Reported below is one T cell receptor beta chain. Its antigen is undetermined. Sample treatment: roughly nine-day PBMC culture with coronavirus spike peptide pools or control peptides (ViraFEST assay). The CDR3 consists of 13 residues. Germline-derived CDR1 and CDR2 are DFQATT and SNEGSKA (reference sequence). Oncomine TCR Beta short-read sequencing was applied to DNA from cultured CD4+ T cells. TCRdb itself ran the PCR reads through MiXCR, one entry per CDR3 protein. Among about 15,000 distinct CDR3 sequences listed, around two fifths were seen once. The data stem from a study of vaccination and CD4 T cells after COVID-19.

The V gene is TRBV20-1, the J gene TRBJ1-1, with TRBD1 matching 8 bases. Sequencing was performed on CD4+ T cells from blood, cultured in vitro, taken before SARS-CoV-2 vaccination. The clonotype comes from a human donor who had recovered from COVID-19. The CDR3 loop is CSAFLDRVAEAFF. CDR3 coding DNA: TGCAGCGCATTTCTGGACAGGGTGGCTGAAGCTTTCTTT.